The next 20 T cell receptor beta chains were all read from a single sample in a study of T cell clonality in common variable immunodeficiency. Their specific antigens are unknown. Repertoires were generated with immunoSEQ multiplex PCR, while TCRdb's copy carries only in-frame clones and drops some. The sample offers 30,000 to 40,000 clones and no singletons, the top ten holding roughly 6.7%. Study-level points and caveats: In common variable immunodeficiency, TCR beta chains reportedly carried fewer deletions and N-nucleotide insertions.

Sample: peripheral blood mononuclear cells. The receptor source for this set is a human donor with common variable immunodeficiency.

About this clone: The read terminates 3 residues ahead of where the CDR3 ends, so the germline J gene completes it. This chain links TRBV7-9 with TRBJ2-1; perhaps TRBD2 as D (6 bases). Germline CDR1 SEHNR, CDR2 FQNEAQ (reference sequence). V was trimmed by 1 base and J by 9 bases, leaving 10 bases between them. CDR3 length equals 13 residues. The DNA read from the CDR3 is TGTGCCAGCAGCTTAGAGTACGGGGGTGAG. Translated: CASSLEYGGE. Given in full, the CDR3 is CASSLEYGGEQFF. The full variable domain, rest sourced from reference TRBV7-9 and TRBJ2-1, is DTGVSQNPRHKITKRGQNVTFRCDPISEHNRLYWYRQTLGQGPEFLTYFQNEAQLEKSRLLSDRFSAERPKGSFSTLEIQRTEQGDSAMYLCASSLEYGGEQFFGPGTRLTVL.

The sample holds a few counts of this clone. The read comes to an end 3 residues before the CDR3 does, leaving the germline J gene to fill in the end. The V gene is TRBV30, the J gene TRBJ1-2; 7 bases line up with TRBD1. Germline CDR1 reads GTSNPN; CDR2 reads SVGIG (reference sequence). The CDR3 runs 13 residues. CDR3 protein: CAWSATGLGGYTF. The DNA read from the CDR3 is TGTGCCTGGAGTGCGACAGGGTTGGGAGGC.

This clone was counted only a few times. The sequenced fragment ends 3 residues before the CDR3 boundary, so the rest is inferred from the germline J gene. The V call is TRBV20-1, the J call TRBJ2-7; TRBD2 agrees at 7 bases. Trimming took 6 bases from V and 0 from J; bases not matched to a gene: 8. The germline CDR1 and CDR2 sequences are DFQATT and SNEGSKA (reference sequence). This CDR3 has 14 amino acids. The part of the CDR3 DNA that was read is TGCAGTGCAAGAACTAGCGCAAGCTCCTACGAG. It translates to CSARTSASSYE. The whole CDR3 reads CSARTSASSYEQYF.

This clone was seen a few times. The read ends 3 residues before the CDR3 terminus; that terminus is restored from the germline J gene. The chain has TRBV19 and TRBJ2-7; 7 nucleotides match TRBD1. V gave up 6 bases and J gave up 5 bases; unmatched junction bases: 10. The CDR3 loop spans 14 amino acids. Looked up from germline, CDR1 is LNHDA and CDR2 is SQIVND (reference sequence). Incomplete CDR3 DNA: TGTGCCAGTAGCCCGACAGGGAAGCGAAACGAG. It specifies CASSPTGKRNE. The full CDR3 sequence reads CASSPTGKRNEQYF.

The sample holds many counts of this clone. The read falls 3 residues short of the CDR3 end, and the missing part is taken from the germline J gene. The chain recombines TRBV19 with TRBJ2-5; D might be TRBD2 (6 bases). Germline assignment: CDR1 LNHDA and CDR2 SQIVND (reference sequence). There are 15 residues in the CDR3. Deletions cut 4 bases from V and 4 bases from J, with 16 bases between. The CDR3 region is CASSTRGSSGETQYF. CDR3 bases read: TGTGCCAGTAGTACCCGGGGGTCGTCAGGAGAGACC.

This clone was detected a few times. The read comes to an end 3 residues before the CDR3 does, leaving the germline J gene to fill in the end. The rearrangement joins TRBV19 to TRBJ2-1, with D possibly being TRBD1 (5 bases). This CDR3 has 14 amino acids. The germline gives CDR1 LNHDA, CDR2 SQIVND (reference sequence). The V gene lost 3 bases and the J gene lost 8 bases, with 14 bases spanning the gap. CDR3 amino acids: CASSMGRVLDEQFF. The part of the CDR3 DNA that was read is TGTGCCAGTAGTATGGGCAGGGTTTTAGATGAG.

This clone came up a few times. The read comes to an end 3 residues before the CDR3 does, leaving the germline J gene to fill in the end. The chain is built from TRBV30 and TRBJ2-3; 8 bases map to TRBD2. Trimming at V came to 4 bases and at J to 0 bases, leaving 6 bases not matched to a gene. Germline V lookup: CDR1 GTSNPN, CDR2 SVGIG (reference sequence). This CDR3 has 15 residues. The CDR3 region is CAWNRGGSSTDTQYF. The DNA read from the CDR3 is TGTGCCTGGAACCGGGGGGGGTCGAGCACAGATACG.

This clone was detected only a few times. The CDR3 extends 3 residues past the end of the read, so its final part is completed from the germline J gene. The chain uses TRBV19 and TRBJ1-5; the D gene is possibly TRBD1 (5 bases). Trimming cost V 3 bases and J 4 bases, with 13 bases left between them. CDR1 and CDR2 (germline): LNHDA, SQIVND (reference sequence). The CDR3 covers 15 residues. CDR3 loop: CASSIYGGENQPQHF. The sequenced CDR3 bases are TGTGCCAGTAGTATCTACGGGGGGGAAAATCAGCCC.

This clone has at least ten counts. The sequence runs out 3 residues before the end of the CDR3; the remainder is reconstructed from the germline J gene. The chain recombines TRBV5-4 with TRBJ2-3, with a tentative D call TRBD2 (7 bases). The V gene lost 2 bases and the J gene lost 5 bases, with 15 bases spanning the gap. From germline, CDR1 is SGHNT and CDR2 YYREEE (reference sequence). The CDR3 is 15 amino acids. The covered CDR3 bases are TGTGCCAGCAGCTTAAGGGGGGGTACGGGAGATACG. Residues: CASSLRGGTGDT. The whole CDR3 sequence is CASSLRGGTGDTQYF. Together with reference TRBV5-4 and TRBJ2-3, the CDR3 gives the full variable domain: ETGVTQSPTHLIKTRGQQVTLRCSSQSGHNTVSWYQQALGQGPQFIFQYYREEENGRGNFPPRFSGLQFPNYSSELNVNALELDDSALYLCASSLRGGTGDTQYFGPGTRLTVL.

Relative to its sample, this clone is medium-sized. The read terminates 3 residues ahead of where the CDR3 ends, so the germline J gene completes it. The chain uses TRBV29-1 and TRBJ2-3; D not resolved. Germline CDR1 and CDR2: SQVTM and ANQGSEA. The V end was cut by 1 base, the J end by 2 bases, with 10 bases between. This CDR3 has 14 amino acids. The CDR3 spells CSVEVIQNTDTQYF. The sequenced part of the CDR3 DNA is TGCAGCGTTGAAGTGATCCAGAACACAGATACG.

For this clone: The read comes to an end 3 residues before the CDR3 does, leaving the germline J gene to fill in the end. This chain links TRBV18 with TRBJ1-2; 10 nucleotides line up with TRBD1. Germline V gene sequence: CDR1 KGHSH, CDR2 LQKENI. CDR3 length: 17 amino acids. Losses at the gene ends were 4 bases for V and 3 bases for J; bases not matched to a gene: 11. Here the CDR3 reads CASSLLDRGHKDYGYTF. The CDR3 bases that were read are TGTGCCAGCTCACTTCTTGACAGGGGGCACAAGGACTATGGC.

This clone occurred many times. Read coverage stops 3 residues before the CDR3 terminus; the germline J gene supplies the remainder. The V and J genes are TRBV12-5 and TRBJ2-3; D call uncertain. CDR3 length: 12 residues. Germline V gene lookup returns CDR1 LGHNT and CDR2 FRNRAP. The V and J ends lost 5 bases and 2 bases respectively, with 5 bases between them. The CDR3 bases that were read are TGTGCTAGTGGTCGTAACACAGATACG. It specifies CASGRNTDT. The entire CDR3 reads CASGRNTDTQYF.

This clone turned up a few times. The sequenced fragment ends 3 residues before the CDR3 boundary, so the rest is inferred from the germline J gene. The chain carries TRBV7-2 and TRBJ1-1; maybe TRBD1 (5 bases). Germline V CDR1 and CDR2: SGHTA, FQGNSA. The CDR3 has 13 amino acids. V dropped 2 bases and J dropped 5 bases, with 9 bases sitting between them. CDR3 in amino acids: CASSLRDSTEAFF. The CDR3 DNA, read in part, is TGTGCCAGCAGCTTACGCGACAGTACTGAA.

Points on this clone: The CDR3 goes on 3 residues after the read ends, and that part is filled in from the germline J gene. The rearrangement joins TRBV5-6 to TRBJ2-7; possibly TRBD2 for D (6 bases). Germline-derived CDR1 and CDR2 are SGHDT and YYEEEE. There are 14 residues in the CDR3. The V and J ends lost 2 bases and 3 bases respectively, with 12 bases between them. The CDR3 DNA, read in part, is TGTGCCAGCAGCTTTAGCGGCCTGATCTACGAG. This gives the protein CASSFSGLIYE. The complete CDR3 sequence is CASSFSGLIYEQYF.

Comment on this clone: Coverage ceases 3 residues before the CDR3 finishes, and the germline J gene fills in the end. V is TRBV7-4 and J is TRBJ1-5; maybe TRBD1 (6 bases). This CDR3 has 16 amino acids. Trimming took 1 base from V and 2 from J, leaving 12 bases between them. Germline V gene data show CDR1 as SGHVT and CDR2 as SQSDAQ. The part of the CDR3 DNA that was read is TGTGCCAGCAGCTTAGAGGGGGGGCAGTGCAATCAGCCC. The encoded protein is CASSLEGGQCNQP. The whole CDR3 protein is CASSLEGGQCNQPQHF.

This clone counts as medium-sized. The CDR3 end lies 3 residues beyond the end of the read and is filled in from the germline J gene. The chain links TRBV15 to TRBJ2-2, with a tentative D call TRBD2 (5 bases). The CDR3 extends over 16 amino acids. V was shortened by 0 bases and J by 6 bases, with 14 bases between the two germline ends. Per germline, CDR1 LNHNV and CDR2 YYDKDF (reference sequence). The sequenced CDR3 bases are TGTGCCACCAGCAGAGATCGAACCGTTAGCGCCGGGGAG. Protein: CATSRDRTVSAGE. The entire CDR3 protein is CATSRDRTVSAGELFF.

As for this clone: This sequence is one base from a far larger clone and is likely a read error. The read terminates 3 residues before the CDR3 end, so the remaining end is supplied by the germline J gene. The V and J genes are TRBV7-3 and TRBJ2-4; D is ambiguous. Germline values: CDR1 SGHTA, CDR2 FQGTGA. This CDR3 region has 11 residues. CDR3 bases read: TGTTCCAGCAGCCAAAAGGACATT. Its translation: CSSSQKDI. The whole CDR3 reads CSSSQKDIQYF.

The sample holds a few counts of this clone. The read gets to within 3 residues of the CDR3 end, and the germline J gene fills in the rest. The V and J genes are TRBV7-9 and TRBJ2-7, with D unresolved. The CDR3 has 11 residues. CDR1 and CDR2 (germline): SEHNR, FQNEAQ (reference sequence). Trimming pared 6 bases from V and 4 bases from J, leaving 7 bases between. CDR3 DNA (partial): TGTGCCAGCAGTTTTAATTACGAG. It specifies CASSFNYE. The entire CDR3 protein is CASSFNYEQYF.

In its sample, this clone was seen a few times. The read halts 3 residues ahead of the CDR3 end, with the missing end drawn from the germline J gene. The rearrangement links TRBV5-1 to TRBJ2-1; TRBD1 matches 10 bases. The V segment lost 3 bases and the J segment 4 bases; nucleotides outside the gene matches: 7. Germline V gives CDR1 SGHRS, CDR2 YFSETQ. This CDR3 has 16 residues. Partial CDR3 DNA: TGCGCCAGCAGCTGGGAACCGGGACAGGGGTACAATGAG. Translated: CASSWEPGQGYNE. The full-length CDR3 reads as CASSWEPGQGYNEQFF.

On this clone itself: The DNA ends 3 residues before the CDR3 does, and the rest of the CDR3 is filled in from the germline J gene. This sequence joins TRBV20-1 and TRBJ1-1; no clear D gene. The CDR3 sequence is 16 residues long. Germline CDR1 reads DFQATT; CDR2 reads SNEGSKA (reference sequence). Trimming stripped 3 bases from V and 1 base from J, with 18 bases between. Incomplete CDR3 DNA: TGCAGTGCTAGTAATTTTCTAGTTCCCGCGAACACTGAA. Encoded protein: CSASNFLVPANTE. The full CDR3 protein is CSASNFLVPANTEAFF.